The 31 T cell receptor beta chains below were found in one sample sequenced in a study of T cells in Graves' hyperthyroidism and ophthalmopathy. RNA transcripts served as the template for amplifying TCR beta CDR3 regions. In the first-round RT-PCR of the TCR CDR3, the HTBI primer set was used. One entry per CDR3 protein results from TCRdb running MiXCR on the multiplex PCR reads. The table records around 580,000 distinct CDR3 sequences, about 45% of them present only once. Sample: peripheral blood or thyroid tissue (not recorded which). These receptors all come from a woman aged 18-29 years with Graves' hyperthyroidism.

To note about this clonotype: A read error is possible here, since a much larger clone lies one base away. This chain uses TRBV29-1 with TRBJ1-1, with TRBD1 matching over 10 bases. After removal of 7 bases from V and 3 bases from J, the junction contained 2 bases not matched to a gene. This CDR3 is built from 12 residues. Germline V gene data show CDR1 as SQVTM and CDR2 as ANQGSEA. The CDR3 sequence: CSGGQGDTEAFF. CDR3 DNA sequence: TGCAGCGGTGGACAGGGGGACACTGAAGCTTTCTTT.

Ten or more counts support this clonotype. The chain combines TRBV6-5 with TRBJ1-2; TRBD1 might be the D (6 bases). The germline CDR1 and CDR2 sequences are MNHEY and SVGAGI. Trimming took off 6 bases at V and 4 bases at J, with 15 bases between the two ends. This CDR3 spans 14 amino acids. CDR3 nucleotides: TGTGCCAGCAGCCACGGGGGGCCCTCCTATGGCTACACCTTC. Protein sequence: CASSHGGPSYGYTF.

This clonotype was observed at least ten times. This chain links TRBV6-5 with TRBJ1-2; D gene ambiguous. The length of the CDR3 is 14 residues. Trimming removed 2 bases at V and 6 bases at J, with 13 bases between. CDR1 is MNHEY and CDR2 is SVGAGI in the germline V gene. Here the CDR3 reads CASSYAGLENGYTF. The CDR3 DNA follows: TGTGCCAGCAGTTACGCAGGATTAGAAAATGGCTACACCTTC.

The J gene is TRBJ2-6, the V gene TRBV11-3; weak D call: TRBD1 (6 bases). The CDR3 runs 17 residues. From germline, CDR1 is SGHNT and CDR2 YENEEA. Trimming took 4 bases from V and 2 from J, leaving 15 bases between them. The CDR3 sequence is CASSSEQGSAGANVLTF. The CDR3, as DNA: TGTGCCAGCAGCTCCGAACAGGGATCAGCTGGGGCCAACGTCCTGACTTTC.

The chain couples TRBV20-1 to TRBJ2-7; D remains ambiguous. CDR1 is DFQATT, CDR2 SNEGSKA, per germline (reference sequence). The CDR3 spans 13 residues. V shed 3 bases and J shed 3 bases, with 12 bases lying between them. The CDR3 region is CSARGSLDYEQYF. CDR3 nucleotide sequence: TGCAGTGCTAGGGGTTCGTTGGACTACGAGCAGTACTTC.

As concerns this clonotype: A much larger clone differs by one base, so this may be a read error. For the CDR3, the DNA is TGTGCCAGCAGCCGCCGGGAGGATGGAGAGACCCAGTACTTC. Its translation is CASSRREDGETQYF. This sequence joins TRBV13 and TRBJ2-5; 7 bases line up with TRBD2. CDR1 and CDR2 from the germline V gene are PRHDT and FYEKMQ (reference sequence). Trimming removed 5 bases from V and 4 bases from J; junction bases left unmatched: 7. The CDR3 consists of 14 residues. Using reference TRBV13 and TRBJ2-5 for the parts outside the CDR3, the full variable domain is AAGVIQSPRHLIKEKRETATLKCYPIPRHDTVYWYQQGPGQDPQFLISFYEKMQSDKGSIPDRFSAQQFSDYHSELNMSSLELGDSALYFCASSRREDGETQYFGPGTRLLVL.

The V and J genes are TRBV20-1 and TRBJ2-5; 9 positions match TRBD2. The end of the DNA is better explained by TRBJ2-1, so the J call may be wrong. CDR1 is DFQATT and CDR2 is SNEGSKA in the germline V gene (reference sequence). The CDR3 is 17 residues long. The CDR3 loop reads CSASGLAGRRSYNEQFF. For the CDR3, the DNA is TGCAGTGCTAGCGGTCTAGCGGGACGGAGGTCCTACAATGAGCAGTTCTTC.

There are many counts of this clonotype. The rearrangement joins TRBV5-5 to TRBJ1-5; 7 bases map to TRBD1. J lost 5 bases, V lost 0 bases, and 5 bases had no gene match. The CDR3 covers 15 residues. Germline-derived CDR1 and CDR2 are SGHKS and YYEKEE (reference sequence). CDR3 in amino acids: CASSLGDSPYQPQHF. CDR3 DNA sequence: TGTGCCAGCAGCTTGGGGGACAGTCCCTATCAGCCCCAGCATTTT.

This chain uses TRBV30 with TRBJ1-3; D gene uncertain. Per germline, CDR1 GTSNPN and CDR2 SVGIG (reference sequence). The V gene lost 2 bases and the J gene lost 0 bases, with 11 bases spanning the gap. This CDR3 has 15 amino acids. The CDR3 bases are TGTGCCTGGAGTTCTGGGTTTGGCTCTGGAAACACCATATATTTT. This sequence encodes CAWSSGFGSGNTIYF.

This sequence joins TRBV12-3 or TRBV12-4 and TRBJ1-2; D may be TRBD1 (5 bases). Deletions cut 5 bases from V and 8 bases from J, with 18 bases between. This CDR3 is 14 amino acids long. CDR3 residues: CASSQTWGSMGYTF. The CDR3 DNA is TGTGCCAGCAGTCAAACTTGGGGGTCTATGGGCTACACCTTC.

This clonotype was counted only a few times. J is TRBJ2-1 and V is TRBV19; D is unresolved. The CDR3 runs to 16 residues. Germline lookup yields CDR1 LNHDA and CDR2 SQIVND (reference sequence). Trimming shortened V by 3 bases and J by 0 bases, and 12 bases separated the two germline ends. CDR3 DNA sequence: TGTGCCAGTAGTATCGTGTGGGCGAGCTCCTACAATGAGCAGTTCTTC. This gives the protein CASSIVWASSYNEQFF.

The chain's CDR3 is CSTQDRGNQPQHF. Written as DNA, the CDR3 is TGCAGCACCCAGGACAGGGGAAATCAGCCCCAGCATTTT. The chain carries TRBV29-1 and TRBJ1-5; TRBD1 matches at 9 bases. The germline V gene encodes CDR1 SQVTM and CDR2 ANQGSEA. The CDR3 covers 13 residues. The V and J ends lost 8 bases and 4 bases, in that order; junction bases with no gene match: 6.

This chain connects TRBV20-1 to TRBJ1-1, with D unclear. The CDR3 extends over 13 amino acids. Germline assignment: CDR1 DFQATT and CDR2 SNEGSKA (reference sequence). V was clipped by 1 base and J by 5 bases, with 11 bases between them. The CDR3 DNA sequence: TGCAGTGCTAGAGTAGGGTTGCGGACTGAAGCTTTCTTT. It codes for CSARVGLRTEAFF.

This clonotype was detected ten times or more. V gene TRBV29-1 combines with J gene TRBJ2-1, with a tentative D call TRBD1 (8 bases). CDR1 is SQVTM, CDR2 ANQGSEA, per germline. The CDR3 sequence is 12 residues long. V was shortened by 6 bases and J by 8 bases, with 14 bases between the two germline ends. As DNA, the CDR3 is TGCAGCGTCAGGACAGGGAGGGATGAGCAGTTCTTC. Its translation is CSVRTGRDEQFF.

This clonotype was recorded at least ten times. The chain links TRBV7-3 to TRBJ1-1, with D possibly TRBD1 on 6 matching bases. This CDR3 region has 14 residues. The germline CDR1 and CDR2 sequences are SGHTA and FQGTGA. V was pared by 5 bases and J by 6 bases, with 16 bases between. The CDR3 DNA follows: TGTGCCAGCAGCCAAGGCAGGGGAGGGGCTGAAGCTTTCTTT. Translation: CASSQGRGGAEAFF.

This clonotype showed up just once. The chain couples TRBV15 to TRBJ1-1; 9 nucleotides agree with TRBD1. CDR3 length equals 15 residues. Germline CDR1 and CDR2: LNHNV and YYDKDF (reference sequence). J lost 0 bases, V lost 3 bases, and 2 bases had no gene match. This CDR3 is CATSRDRGMNTEAFF. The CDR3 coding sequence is TGTGCCACCAGCAGGGACAGGGGAATGAACACTGAAGCTTTCTTT.

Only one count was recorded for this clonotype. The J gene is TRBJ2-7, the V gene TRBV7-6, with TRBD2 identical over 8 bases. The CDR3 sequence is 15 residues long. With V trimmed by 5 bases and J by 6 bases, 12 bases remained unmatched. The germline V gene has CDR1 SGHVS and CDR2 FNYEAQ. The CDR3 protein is CASSRGLAGSVEQYF. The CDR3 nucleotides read TGTGCCAGCAGCAGGGGATTAGCGGGATCCGTCGAGCAGTACTTC.

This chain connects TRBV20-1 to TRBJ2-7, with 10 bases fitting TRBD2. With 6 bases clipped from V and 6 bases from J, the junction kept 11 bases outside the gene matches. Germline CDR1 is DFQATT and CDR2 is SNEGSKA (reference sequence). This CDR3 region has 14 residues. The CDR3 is CSALHLAGALEQYF. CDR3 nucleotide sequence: TGCAGTGCGCTACATCTAGCGGGAGCCCTCGAGCAGTACTTC.

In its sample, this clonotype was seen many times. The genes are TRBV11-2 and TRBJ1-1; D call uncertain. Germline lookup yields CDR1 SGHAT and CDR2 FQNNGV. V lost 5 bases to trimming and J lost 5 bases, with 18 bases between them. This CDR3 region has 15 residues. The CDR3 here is CASSASGSAGTEAFF. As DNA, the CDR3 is TGTGCCAGCAGCGCGAGCGGGTCAGCGGGAACTGAAGCTTTCTTT.

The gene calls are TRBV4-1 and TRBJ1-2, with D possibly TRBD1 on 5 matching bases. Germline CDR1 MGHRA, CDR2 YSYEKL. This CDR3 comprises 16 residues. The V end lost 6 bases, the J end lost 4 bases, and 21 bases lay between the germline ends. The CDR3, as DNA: TGCGCCAGCAGGGAGGAGGGGAGCGTGGACTTCTATGGCTACACCTTC. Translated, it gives CASREEGSVDFYGYTF.

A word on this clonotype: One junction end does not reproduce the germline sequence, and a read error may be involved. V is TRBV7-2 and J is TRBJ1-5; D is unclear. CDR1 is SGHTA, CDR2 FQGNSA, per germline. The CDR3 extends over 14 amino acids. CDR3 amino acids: CANSLEIRNQPQHF. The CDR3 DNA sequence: TGTGCCAACAGCTTGGAGATTCGCAATCAGCCCCAGCATTTT. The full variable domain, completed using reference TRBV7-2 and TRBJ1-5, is GAGVSQSPSNKVTEKGKDVELRCDPISGHTALYWYRQSLGQGLEFLIYFQGNSAPDKSGLPSDRFSAERTGGSVSTLTIQRTQQEDSAVYLCANSLEIRNQPQHFGDGTRLSIL.

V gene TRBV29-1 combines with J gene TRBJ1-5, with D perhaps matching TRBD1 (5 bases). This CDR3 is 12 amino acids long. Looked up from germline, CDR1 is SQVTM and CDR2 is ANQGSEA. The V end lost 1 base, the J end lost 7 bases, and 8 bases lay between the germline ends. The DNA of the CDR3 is TGCAGCGTTGAAGTGGGGGGGCAGCCCCAGCATTTT. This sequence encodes CSVEVGGQPQHF.

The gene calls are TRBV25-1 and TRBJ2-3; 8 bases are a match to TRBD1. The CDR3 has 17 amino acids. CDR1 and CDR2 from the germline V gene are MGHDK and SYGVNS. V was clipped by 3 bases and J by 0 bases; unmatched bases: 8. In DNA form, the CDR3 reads TGTGCCAGCAGTGACCAGGGGGCGGGGCCTAGCACAGATACGCAGTATTTT. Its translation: CASSDQGAGPSTDTQYF.

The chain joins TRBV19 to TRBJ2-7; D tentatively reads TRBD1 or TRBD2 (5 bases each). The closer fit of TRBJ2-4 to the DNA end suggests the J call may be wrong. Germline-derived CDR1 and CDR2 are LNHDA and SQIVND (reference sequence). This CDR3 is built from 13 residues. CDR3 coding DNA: TGTGCCACTCGGGACGGACCGGTGGGCATTCAGTACTTC. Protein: CATRDGPVGIQYF.

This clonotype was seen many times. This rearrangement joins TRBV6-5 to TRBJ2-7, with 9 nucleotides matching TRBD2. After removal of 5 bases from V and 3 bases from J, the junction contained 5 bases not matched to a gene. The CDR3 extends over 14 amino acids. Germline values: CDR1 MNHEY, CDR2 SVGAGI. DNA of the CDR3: TGTGCCAGCAGTAGTACGACTAGCGGCTACGAGCAGTACTTC. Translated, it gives CASSSTTSGYEQYF.

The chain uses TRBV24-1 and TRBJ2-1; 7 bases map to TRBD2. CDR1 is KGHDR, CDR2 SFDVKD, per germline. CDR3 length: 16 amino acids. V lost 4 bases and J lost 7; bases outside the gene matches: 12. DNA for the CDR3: TGTGCCACCAGTGACCCTAGCGGACTACACGTGAATGAGCAGTTCTTC. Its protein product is CATSDPSGLHVNEQFF.

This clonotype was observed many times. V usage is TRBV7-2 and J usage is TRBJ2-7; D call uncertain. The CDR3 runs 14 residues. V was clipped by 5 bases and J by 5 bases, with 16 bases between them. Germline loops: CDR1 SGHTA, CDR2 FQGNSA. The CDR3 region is CASSPVGGRHEQYF. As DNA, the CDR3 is TGTGCCAGCAGCCCAGTGGGCGGTCGCCACGAGCAGTACTTC.

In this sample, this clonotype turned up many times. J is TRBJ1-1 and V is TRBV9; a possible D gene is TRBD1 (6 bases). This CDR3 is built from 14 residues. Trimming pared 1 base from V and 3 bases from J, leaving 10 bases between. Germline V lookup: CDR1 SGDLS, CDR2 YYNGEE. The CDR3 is CASSVNSGDTEAFF. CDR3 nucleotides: TGTGCCAGCAGCGTAAACTCAGGGGACACTGAAGCTTTCTTT. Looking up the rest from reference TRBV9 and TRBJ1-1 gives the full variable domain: DSGVTQTPKHLITATGQRVTLRCSPRSGDLSVYWYQQSLDQGLQFLIQYYNGEERAKGNILERFSAQQFPDLHSELNLSSLELGDSALYFCASSVNSGDTEAFFGQGTRLTVV.

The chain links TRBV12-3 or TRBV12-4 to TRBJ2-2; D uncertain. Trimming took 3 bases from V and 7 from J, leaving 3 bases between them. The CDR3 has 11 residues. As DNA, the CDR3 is TGTGCCAGCAGTTTCGACGGGGAGCTGTTTTTT. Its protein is CASSFDGELFF.

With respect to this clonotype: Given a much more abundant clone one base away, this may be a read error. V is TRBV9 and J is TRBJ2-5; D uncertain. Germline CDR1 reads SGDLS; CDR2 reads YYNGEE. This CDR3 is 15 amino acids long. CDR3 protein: CASSVEAGIQEAQYF. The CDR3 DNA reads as TGTGCCAGCAGCGTAGAGGCCGGTATCCAAGAGGCCCAGTACTTC.

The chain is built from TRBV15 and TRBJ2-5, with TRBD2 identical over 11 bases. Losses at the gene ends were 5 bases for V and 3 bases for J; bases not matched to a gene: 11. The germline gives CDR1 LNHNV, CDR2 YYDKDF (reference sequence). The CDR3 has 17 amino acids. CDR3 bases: TGTGCCACCAGCCCGCGCCCCGGGACTAGCGGTGAAGAGACCCAGTACTTC. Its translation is CATSPRPGTSGEETQYF.